This T cell receptor beta chain came from a study of CD8+ T cells in alopecia areata. Study observations and caveats: Alopecia totalis/universalis scalp especially showed more expanded CD8+ clones than normal scalp. Sharing of TCR sequences between patients (possibly for HLA-related reasons) was less clear than in mice.

Collected material from alopecia areata patients comprised lesional scalp punch biopsies and peripheral blood. The sequencing template was cDNA reverse transcribed from extracted RNA. Assay: immunoSEQ multiplex PCR; the TCRdb copy retains only in-frame clones and omits some. The data contain about 150,000 clones, about three fifths of them singletons. As regards this clone: Antigen unknown.

This sample comprised CD4+ T cells sorted from blood, obtained at week 0. The receptor's source is a human donor with alopecia areata.

The CDR3 bases are TGTGCCAGCAGTTACTCGGCTAGCGGGGGAGACAATGAGCAGTTCTTC. Protein product: CASSYSASGGDNEQFF. V is TRBV6-5 and J is TRBJ2-1; 10 bases match TRBD2. This CDR3 region has 16 residues. Trimming cost V 0 bases and J 5 bases; bases outside gene matches: 4. From germline, CDR1 is MNHEY and CDR2 SVGAGI.